These T cell receptor beta chains were read from a single sample in a study of shared clonotypes between healthy human individuals. Libraries were prepared by immunoSEQ multiplex PCR; TCRdb keeps only in-frame clonotypes and omits some of them. Found here are roughly 640,000 clones, 95% to 98% of them singletons; the top ten hold about 0.06%. The sample comprised naive CD4+ T cells sorted from blood. The receptors were sampled from a woman aged 30 to 39 in good health. CDR3s include the opening cysteine and the closing phenylalanine or tryptophan. Fields, in order: V gene, J gene, D gene, clone size, CDR3 DNA, CDR3 protein. D genes are given only for firm matches. The size entry is marked missing in some rows and otherwise reads once, few, many or a size class.

>TRBV25-1|TRBJ2-7|.|.
TGTGCCAGCAGTGAATCGGGCAGAACCTACGAGCAGTACTTC
CASSESGRTYEQYF
>TRBV11-2|TRBJ2-7|.|.
TGTGCCAGCAGCTTTGAGCGGGACACCTACGAGCAGTACTTC
CASSFERDTYEQYF
>TRBV27|TRBJ2-1|TRBD2|.
TGTGCCAGCAGTGTTTTCGCTAGCGGGAGGGGCCACAATGAGCAGTTCTTC
CASSVFASGRGHNEQFF
>TRBV6-5|TRBJ2-1|TRBD1|.
TGTGCCAGCAGTTACGACAGGGACTACAATGAGCAGTTCTTC
CASSYDRDYNEQFF
>TRBV2|TRBJ1-4|TRBD1|.
TGTGCCGGAATTGGACAGGGCCTTCGAAATGAAAAACTGTTTTTT
CAGIGQGLRNEKLFF
>TRBV5-1|TRBJ2-4|.|.
TGCGCCAGCAGTCTTGAACTAGCCAAAAACATTCAGTACTTC
CASSLELAKNIQYF
>TRBV5-1|TRBJ2-5|TRBD1|.
TGCGCCAGCAGCCCGGGACAGAAAGAGACCCAGTACTTC
CASSPGQKETQYF
>TRBV9|TRBJ2-5|.|.
TGTGCCAGCAGCGTAGGGGCGGTCTTCCAAGAGACCCAGTACTTC
CASSVGAVFQETQYF
>TRBV10-3|TRBJ1-1|TRBD1|once
TGTGCCATCAGTGGTACAGGGGGGCCTGAAGCTTTCTTT
CAISGTGGPEAFF
>TRBV5-1|TRBJ2-7|.|.
TGCGCCAGCAGCCAAGGACCCTCCCCTAGGGATTACGAGCAGTACTTC
CASSQGPSPRDYEQYF
>TRBV28|TRBJ1-2|.|.
TGTGCCAGCAGTTTAAGTTTTGGACTGCTTAACAACTATGGCTACACCTTC
CASSLSFGLLNNYGYTF
>TRBV10-3|TRBJ1-1|TRBD1|once
TGTGCCATCAGTCCCGACAGGGCGGGGGCTTTCTTT
CAISPDRAGAFF
>TRBV28|TRBJ1-2|.|.
TGTGCCAGCAGTTGGGCGAATGAGCCCTTCTATGGCTACACCTTC
CASSWANEPFYGYTF
>TRBV27|TRBJ1-5|TRBD1|.
TGTGCCAGCAGTTTACGACAGGGCGGCAATCAGCCCCAGCATTTT
CASSLRQGGNQPQHF
>TRBV7-2|TRBJ2-5|.|.
TGTGCCAGCAGCTTAACTCCCTCGCGGAGCCAAGAGACCCAGTACTTC
CASSLTPSRSQETQYF
>TRBV28|TRBJ2-3|TRBD1|.
TGTGCCAGCAGCTCGACAGGGGGCACAGATACGCAGTATTTT
CASSSTGGTDTQYF
>TRBV30|TRBJ1-5|.|.
TGTGCCTGGGGGGGAGATGGCAATCAGCCCCAGCATTTT
CAWGGDGNQPQHF
>TRBV29-1|TRBJ2-1|TRBD1|once
TGCAGCGCCCGAAGGACAGGGTCCAATGAGCAGTTCTTC
CSARRTGSNEQFF
>TRBV18|TRBJ2-5|.|.
TGTGCCAGCTCACCACAGGGCAAGGAGACCCAGTACTTC
CASSPQGKETQYF
>TRBV5-1|TRBJ2-5|.|.
TGCGCCAGCAGCTTTCAAGGGAATGGAGCAGAGACCCAGTACTTC
CASSFQGNGAETQYF
>TRBV28|TRBJ1-5|.|.
TGTGCCAGCAGTGTGGGGCGGCAGCCCCAGCATTTT
CASSVGRQPQHF
>TRBV7-7|TRBJ2-3|.|.
TGTGCCAGCAGCTTAAAACTATTCACAGATACGCAGTATTTT
CASSLKLFTDTQYF
>TRBV2|TRBJ1-5|.|.
TGTGCCAGCAGTGAAGCGCAGATTCGGCCCCAGCATTTT
CASSEAQIRPQHF
>TRBV10-3|TRBJ2-3|.|.
TGTGCCATCAGCTGGAGCGGAGAAAGCACAGATACGCAGTATTTT
CAISWSGESTDTQYF
>TRBV5-8|TRBJ1-1|.|.
TGTGCCAGCAGCCCAGTGGCTGGGGCTGATCACACTGAAGCTTTCTTT
CASSPVAGADHTEAFF
>TRBV15|TRBJ1-1|.|.
TGTGCCACCAGCAGAGATACAGGACCGAACACTGAAGCTTTCTTT
CATSRDTGPNTEAFF
>TRBV28|TRBJ1-1|TRBD1|.
TGTGCCAGCCAGGGGGACACTGAAGCTTTCTTT
CASQGDTEAFF
>TRBV4-1|TRBJ2-7|.|.
TGCGCCAGCAGCCAAGGGGTTAGGGGTAGGGAGCAGTACTTC
CASSQGVRGREQYF
>TRBV29-1|TRBJ1-1|.|.
TGCAGCGTTGGGAGACGCCCGAACACTGAAGCTTTCTTT
CSVGRRPNTEAFF
>TRBV28|TRBJ1-1|TRBD1|.
TGTGCCAGCAGTAGTCCAGGGGGTTGGACTGAAGCTTTCTTT
CASSSPGGWTEAFF
>TRBV4-2|TRBJ2-7|.|.
TGTGCCAGCAGCCAAGATGGGGCTAGCTTATTCTACGAGCAGTACTTC
CASSQDGASLFYEQYF
>TRBV2|TRBJ2-5|.|.
TGTGCCACAGCACCGGCTAGGAGTAGCGGGACCCAGTACTTC
CATAPARSSGTQYF
>TRBV7-9|TRBJ2-7|TRBD1|.
TGTGCCAGCAGCTTATTCGATGAGACAGGGTACGAGCAGTACTTC
CASSLFDETGYEQYF
>TRBV19|TRBJ2-7|TRBD1|.
TGTGCCAGTAGTAGCAACAGGGGATACGAGCAGTACTTC
CASSSNRGYEQYF
>TRBV7-9|TRBJ2-5|TRBD2|.
TGTGCCAGCAGCACTGAACCGGGACTAGCGGGAGGAGAAGAGACCCAGTACTTC
CASSTEPGLAGGEETQYF
>TRBV19|TRBJ1-5|TRBD1|.
TGTGCCAGTAGTCAGCGGACAGGGGGCGAGGTAGGGCAGCCCCAGCATTTT
CASSQRTGGEVGQPQHF
>TRBV27|TRBJ2-1|.|.
TGTGCCAGCAGCGTCCGCAGCGGAATCTACAATGAGCAGTTCTTC
CASSVRSGIYNEQFF
>TRBV27|TRBJ1-2|TRBD1|.
TGTGCCAGCAGCCCATTGGGCGACAGGGGGCTCTATGGCTACACCTTC
CASSPLGDRGLYGYTF
>TRBV19|TRBJ2-7|TRBD2|.
TGTGCCACCAGACCGGTAGCGGGAGGTTCCTACGAGCAGTACTTC
CATRPVAGGSYEQYF
>TRBV5-6|TRBJ2-7|.|.
TGTGCCAGCAGCTTGGGTGTTCTCCAGGGCTACGGCGAGCAGTACTTC
CASSLGVLQGYGEQYF
>TRBV28|TRBJ2-1|TRBD2|.
TGTGCCGTCCAGGGGGGTGGACTAGCGGGACTTGGTAGGAATGAGCAGTTCTTC
CAVQGGGLAGLGRNEQFF
>TRBV28|TRBJ2-1|.|.
TGTGCCAGCAGTTTAACCCGCGGGGCGGTGAATGAGCAGTTCTTC
CASSLTRGAVNEQFF
>TRBV6-5|TRBJ1-3|TRBD1|.
TGTGCCAGCAGCTCTGACAGGGGCGGAAACACCATATATTTT
CASSSDRGGNTIYF
>TRBV6-5|TRBJ2-1|.|.
TGTGCCAGCAGTTACGAGGGGGCGGGAGAGCACAATGAGCAGTTCTTC
CASSYEGAGEHNEQFF
>TRBV18|TRBJ2-6|.|once
TGTGCCAGCTCTATACAGGGGGGGGCCTCTGGGGCCAACGTCCTGACTTTC
CASSIQGGASGANVLTF
>TRBV11-2|TRBJ1-2|.|.
TGTGCCAGCGGGGGGAACAGGGAGGGGATCCGTTATGGCTACACCTTC
CASGGNREGIRYGYTF
>TRBV30|TRBJ1-2|TRBD1|once
TGTGCCTGGAGTCCCGGGACAGGGGTGTCCGGCTACACCTTC
CAWSPGTGVSGYTF
>TRBV19|TRBJ2-7|TRBD1|once
TGTGCCAGTACTCCCCCGGGGCAGGGGGCTGAAGAGCAGTACTTC
CASTPPGQGAEEQYF
>TRBV5-1|TRBJ2-2|TRBD1|.
TGCGCCAGCAGCTTGGGCCCGGGACAGGGTGAAACCGGGGAGCTGTTTTTT
CASSLGPGQGETGELFF
>TRBV19|TRBJ2-2|.|once
TGTGCCAGTAGCTCGGTAGCAGACTACACCGGGGAGCTGTTTTTT
CASSSVADYTGELFF
>TRBV2|TRBJ2-1|.|.
TGTGCCAGCAGTGCAAGTATGGGCGATGAGCAGTTCTTC
CASSASMGDEQFF
>TRBV6-1|TRBJ2-5|TRBD2|.
TGTGCCAGCAGTGAGGTAGCGGGGCATTTAGGGACCCAGTACTTC
CASSEVAGHLGTQYF
>TRBV6-1|TRBJ1-3|.|.
TGTGCCAGCAGTGAAGAGGCTGGAAACACCATATATTTT
CASSEEAGNTIYF
>TRBV2|TRBJ1-5|.|.
TGTGCCAGCAGTGAATTTTTGGAAAATCAGCCCCAGCATTTT
CASSEFLENQPQHF
>TRBV19|TRBJ1-2|TRBD1|.
TGTGCCAGTAGTATAAGGGACAGGGGATTCTATGGCTACACCTTC
CASSIRDRGFYGYTF
>TRBV27|TRBJ1-5|.|.
TGTGCCAGCGGGGGACGTGGGAGCAATCAGCCCCAGCATTTT
CASGGRGSNQPQHF
>TRBV15|TRBJ1-1|TRBD1|.
TGTGCCACCAGCAGAAGGGACAGCCTCACTGAAGCTTTCTTT
CATSRRDSLTEAFF
>TRBV5-1|TRBJ1-1|TRBD1|.
TGCGCCAGCAGAGGTACAGGGGGGAGCACTGAAGCTTTCTTT
CASRGTGGSTEAFF
>TRBV7-2|TRBJ1-5|.|.
TGTGCCAGCAGCCTCACTCAAGGCCCGCCCCAGCATTTT
CASSLTQGPPQHF
>TRBV9|TRBJ1-2|.|.
TGTGCCAGCAGCGCGGGACGGCCGAACTATGGCTACACCTTC
CASSAGRPNYGYTF